One sample yielded the 29 T cell receptor beta chains listed below, sequenced in a study of graft-versus-host responses after intestinal transplantation. Assay: immunoSEQ multiplex PCR; the TCRdb copy retains only in-frame clones and omits some. In the table there are just under 65,000 clones, approximately 90% of which are singletons. Their recognized antigens are unknown. The sample was unstimulated CD8+ T cells sorted from spleen or lymph node cells, taken before transplant. These receptors came from a human donor who was the organ donor for an intestinal transplant.

The table lists this clone with a count of one. The V gene is TRBV6-5, the J gene TRBJ2-2, with D possibly being TRBD2 (5 bases). In germline, CDR1 is MNHEY, CDR2 SVGAGI. The CDR3 has 13 amino acids. The ends were cut back, 5 bases at V and 7 bases at J, with 11 bases in the middle. CDR3 protein: CASSTEEVGELFF. CDR3 coding DNA: TGTGCCAGCAGTACAGAGGAGGTCGGGGAGCTGTTTTTT.

The chain has TRBV11-2 and TRBJ2-3; D possibly corresponds to TRBD2 (5 bases). Trimming cost V 4 bases and J 6 bases, with 11 bases left between them. The CDR3 consists of 13 residues. Germline V lookup: CDR1 SGHAT, CDR2 FQNNGV. In DNA, the CDR3 is TGTGCCAGCAGCTACGGACTCCTGGATACGCAGTATTTT. Translating gives CASSYGLLDTQYF.

Turning to this clone: Compared with germline, one end of the junction differs, possibly owing to a read error. The gene calls are TRBV19 and TRBJ1-5, with D hard to call. The CDR3 consists of 13 residues. Germline values: CDR1 LNHDA, CDR2 SQIVND (reference sequence). CDR3 nucleotide sequence: TGTGCCAGTGGTATGAACGGGGATCAGCCCCAGCATTTT. Encoded protein: CASGMNGDQPQHF. Supplemented by reference TRBV19 and TRBJ1-5, the full variable domain reads DGGITQSPKYLFRKEGQNVTLSCEQNLNHDAMYWYRQDPGQGLRLIYYSQIVNDFQKGDIAEGYSVSREKKESFPLTVTSAQKNPTAFYLCASGMNGDQPQHFGDGTRLSIL.

This chain joins TRBV4-1 and TRBJ2-7; D gene uncertain. V was cut by 3 bases and J by 4 bases, with 10 bases left in between. CDR3 length equals 13 residues. The V gene's germline CDR1 is MGHRA and CDR2 YSYEKL. CDR3 coding DNA: TGCGCCAGCAGCCAGGAGAGAAATTACGAGCAGTACTTC. As protein: CASSQERNYEQYF.

The chain links TRBV19 to TRBJ2-1, with D tentatively TRBD2 (5 bases). V was cut by 3 bases and J by 0 bases, with 12 bases left in between. The CDR3 length is 16 residues. The germline gives CDR1 LNHDA, CDR2 SQIVND (reference sequence). The CDR3 protein is CASSIIGESSYNEQFF. The CDR3 DNA reads TGTGCCAGTAGTATTATCGGGGAAAGCTCCTACAATGAGCAGTTCTTC.

This clone was counted a single time. The V gene is TRBV27, the J gene TRBJ2-3; D is unclear. The CDR3 sequence is 14 residues long. From germline, CDR1 is MNHEY and CDR2 SMNVEV (reference sequence). Trimming removed 2 bases at V and 2 bases at J, with 8 bases between. This CDR3 reads CASSLLGSTDTQYF. The CDR3 DNA is TGTGCCAGCAGTTTACTGGGCTCCACAGATACGCAGTATTTT.

This chain connects TRBV29-1 to TRBJ2-2, with 11 positions matching TRBD1. Germline-derived CDR1 and CDR2 are SQVTM and ANQGSEA. CDR3 length equals 17 residues. V lost 2 bases, J lost 5 bases, and 10 bases stayed unmatched. The CDR3 reads CSVEFGTGGSLTGELFF. The CDR3 nucleotides read TGCAGCGTTGAATTTGGGACAGGGGGTTCGCTAACCGGGGAGCTGTTTTTT.

This clone has more than one count but fewer than ten. The chain has TRBV6-1 and TRBJ2-7; 9 bases are shared with TRBD1. The CDR3 extends over 16 amino acids. Germline V lookup: CDR1 MNHNS, CDR2 SASEGT. V gave up 4 bases and J gave up 0 bases; unmatched junction bases: 7. Here the CDR3 reads CASSAWGQGSSYEQYF. The CDR3 bases are TGTGCCAGCAGTGCATGGGGACAGGGATCCTCCTACGAGCAGTACTTC.

V and J are TRBV28 and TRBJ1-5; D perhaps matches TRBD1 (6 bases). V was cut by 9 bases and J by 6 bases, with 15 bases left in between. Germline assignment: CDR1 MDHEN and CDR2 SYDVKM. The CDR3 is 13 residues long. CDR3 region: CASTRGVGQPQHF. The CDR3 DNA is TGTGCCAGTACCAGGGGAGTTGGTCAGCCCCAGCATTTT.

The genes are TRBV4-1 and TRBJ2-7, with 8 bases matching TRBD2. J was trimmed by 2 bases and V by 0 bases; bases with no gene match: 6. The CDR3 loop spans 16 amino acids. In germline, CDR1 is MGHRA, CDR2 YSYEKL. The CDR3 reads CASSQELREDPYEQYF. As DNA, the CDR3 is TGCGCCAGCAGCCAAGAATTGCGGGAGGACCCCTACGAGCAGTACTTC.

The table lists this clone with a count of one. The chain carries TRBV29-1 and TRBJ2-1; D gene unclear. The CDR3 has 13 residues. The germline CDR1 and CDR2 sequences are SQVTM and ANQGSEA. V was shortened by 6 bases and J by 2 bases, with 11 bases between the two germline ends. The CDR3 spells CSVYPDPYNEQFF. The CDR3 DNA sequence: TGCAGCGTCTACCCCGATCCCTACAATGAGCAGTTCTTC.

The chain carries TRBV14 and TRBJ2-7; a weak D match, TRBD2 (6 bases). Germline-derived CDR1 and CDR2 are SGHDN and FVKESK. The CDR3 spans 16 residues. The V end lost 0 bases, the J end lost 1 base, and 13 bases lay between the germline ends. The CDR3 region has the DNA TGTGCCAGCAGCCAAGATGGGACTTTCATTTCCTACGAGCAGTACTTC. Protein sequence: CASSQDGTFISYEQYF.

The chain employs TRBV27 and TRBJ1-2, with D hard to call. The CDR3 consists of 13 residues. The V end lost 2 bases, the J end lost 4 bases, and 8 bases lay between the germline ends. Germline CDR1 and CDR2: MNHEY and SMNVEV (reference sequence). In DNA form, the CDR3 reads TGTGCCAGCAGTTTAAGCTCCGGCTATGGCTACACCTTC. Translated, it gives CASSLSSGYGYTF.

The chain recombines TRBV28 with TRBJ1-3; no clear D. Trimming stripped 2 bases from V and 0 bases from J, with 17 bases between. This CDR3 region has 18 residues. Germline lookup yields CDR1 MDHEN and CDR2 SYDVKM. The CDR3 nucleotides are TGTGCCAGCAGTTTAGGACGCCCAAGGAGGAACTCTGGAAACACCATATATTTT. Encoded protein: CASSLGRPRRNSGNTIYF. The full variable domain, its missing parts supplied by reference TRBV28 and TRBJ1-3, is DVKVTQSSRYLVKRTGEKVFLECVQDMDHENMFWYRQDPGLGLRLIYFSYDVKMKEKGDIPEGYSVSREKKERFSLILESASTNQTSMYLCASSLGRPRRNSGNTIYFGEGSWLTVV.

DNA for the CDR3: TGCGCCAGCAGTGAGTATCCTAGCGGCCACTACTACAATGAGCAGTTCTTC. Translation: CASSEYPSGHYYNEQFF. V usage is TRBV10-2 and J usage is TRBJ2-1; 7 positions agree with TRBD2. Germline V gene sequence: CDR1 WSHSY, CDR2 SAAADI. The CDR3 runs 17 residues. Germline trimming cut 1 base from V and 3 bases from J; bases unmatched to any gene: 9.

The rearrangement links TRBV4-3 to TRBJ1-5; a possible D gene is TRBD1 (5 bases). Germline CDR1 reads LGHNA; CDR2 reads YSLEER. Trimming cost V 4 bases and J 3 bases, with 10 bases left between them. This CDR3 comprises 14 residues. The CDR3 sequence: CASSPDRLNQPQHF. The DNA for the CDR3 is TGCGCCAGCAGCCCTGACAGACTCAATCAGCCCCAGCATTTT.

This chain links TRBV6-5 with TRBJ2-1; 9 nucleotides line up with TRBD2. Germline V gene data show CDR1 as MNHEY and CDR2 as SVGAGI. The V and J ends lost 8 bases and 7 bases, in that order; junction bases with no gene match: 9. There are 14 residues in the CDR3. The CDR3, as DNA: TGTGCCAGCGGGGTTAGCGGGAGCGTAAATGAGCAGTTCTTC. Protein product: CASGVSGSVNEQFF.

The V and J genes are TRBV9 and TRBJ2-7, with D possibly being TRBD2 (5 bases). The germline CDR1 and CDR2 sequences are SGDLS and YYNGEE. Trimming cost V 0 bases and J 2 bases, with 12 bases left between them. The CDR3 consists of 15 residues. The CDR3 region is CASSVASSTAYEQYF. In nucleotides, the CDR3 is TGTGCCAGCAGCGTAGCTAGCTCTACGGCCTACGAGCAGTACTTC.

The chain recombines TRBV30 with TRBJ2-7; 8 positions match TRBD1. After removal of 7 bases from V and 4 bases from J, the junction contained 15 bases not matched to a gene. Germline V lookup: CDR1 GTSNPN, CDR2 SVGIG (reference sequence). There are 15 residues in the CDR3. The CDR3 DNA reads TGTGCCTTACACATATTCCCACAGGGGGATTACGAGCAGTACTTC. It encodes CALHIFPQGDYEQYF.

This chain uses TRBV4-3 with TRBJ2-1; TRBD2 is a possible D gene (6 bases). In germline, CDR1 is LGHNA, CDR2 YSLEER. V lost 0 bases and J lost 4, with 13 bases in between. The CDR3 consists of 16 residues. DNA of the CDR3: TGCGCCAGCAGCCAAGATAGTAGCGGCATATACAATGAGCAGTTCTTC. Translated: CASSQDSSGIYNEQFF.

This clone occurred once. V usage is TRBV19 and J usage is TRBJ1-5, with D possibly being TRBD1 (5 bases). Germline CDR1 and CDR2: LNHDA and SQIVND (reference sequence). This CDR3 is built from 16 residues. Trimming took off 3 bases at V and 2 bases at J, with 14 bases between the two ends. The CDR3 reads CASSMGTRGGNQPQHF. As DNA, the CDR3 is TGTGCCAGTAGTATGGGGACTCGGGGGGGCAATCAGCCCCAGCATTTT.

This rearrangement joins TRBV4-3 to TRBJ2-7; D unclear. Germline V gene lookup returns CDR1 LGHNA and CDR2 YSLEER. V was pared by 0 bases and J by 4 bases, with 10 bases between. The CDR3 runs to 14 residues. CDR3 nucleotide sequence: TGCGCCAGCAGCCAAGATAGTTCACGGTACGAGCAGTACTTC. Protein sequence: CASSQDSSRYEQYF.

The rearrangement uses TRBV7-2 and TRBJ2-7; D might be TRBD1 (7 bases). The CDR3 loop spans 15 amino acids. The germline V gene has CDR1 SGHTA and CDR2 FQGNSA. Trimming cost V 5 bases and J 2 bases, with 16 bases left between them. The DNA for the CDR3 is TGTGCCAGCAGCAAGCAGACAGGGAGGCCCTACGAGCAGTACTTC. Its translation is CASSKQTGRPYEQYF.

This clone was observed a handful of times. The chain is built from TRBV7-6 and TRBJ2-7; 9 bases agree with TRBD1. V lost 0 bases to trimming and J lost 1 base; unmatched junction nucleotides: 4. CDR1 and CDR2 (germline): SGHVS, FNYEAQ. CDR3 size: 16 residues. The CDR3 loop is CASSLAGTGFSYEQYF. Here the CDR3 DNA reads TGTGCCAGCAGCTTAGCCGGGACAGGGTTTTCCTACGAGCAGTACTTC. Variable domain in full (rest from reference TRBV7-6 and TRBJ2-7): GAGVSQSPRYKVTKRGQDVALRCDPISGHVSLYWYRQALGQGPEFLTYFNYEAQQDKSGLPNDRFSAERPEGSISTLTIQRTEQRDSAMYRCASSLAGTGFSYEQYFGPGTRLTVT.

The chain carries TRBV15 and TRBJ1-1; TRBD1 aligns across 11 bases. Germline V lookup: CDR1 LNHNV, CDR2 YYDKDF (reference sequence). The CDR3 sequence is 13 residues long. V shed 5 bases and J 4 bases; nucleotides not matched to a gene: 0. DNA for the CDR3: TGTGCCACCAGCGGGACAGGGGGCACTGAAGCTTTCTTT. This gives the protein CATSGTGGTEAFF.

The chain recombines TRBV4-1 with TRBJ2-7; 7 positions match TRBD1. The V segment lost 0 bases and the J segment 4 bases; nucleotides outside the gene matches: 9. The CDR3 runs 16 residues. Germline V CDR1 and CDR2: MGHRA, YSYEKL. The CDR3 loop reads CASSQDRGTAEYEQYF. CDR3 in DNA: TGCGCCAGCAGCCAAGATCGAGGGACAGCAGAGTACGAGCAGTACTTC.

J is TRBJ2-3 and V is TRBV10-3; perhaps TRBD2 as D (6 bases). The CDR3 spans 15 residues. Germline lookup yields CDR1 ENHRY and CDR2 SYGVKD. The V gene lost 0 bases and the J gene lost 4 bases, with 11 bases spanning the gap. The CDR3, as DNA: TGTGCCATCAGTGAGTCTAGGAGGGGTCCAGATACGCAGTATTTT. Protein sequence: CAISESRRGPDTQYF.

V is TRBV7-9 and J is TRBJ2-5; D call uncertain. This CDR3 comprises 10 residues. Trimming removed 4 bases from V and 5 bases from J, with 2 bases in between. The germline gives CDR1 SEHNR, CDR2 FQNEAQ (reference sequence). CDR3 sequence reads: CASSSETQYF. The CDR3 DNA reads as TGTGCCAGCAGCTCTGAGACCCAGTACTTC.

The chain links TRBV5-5 to TRBJ1-6; 9 positions agree with TRBD1. With V trimmed by 0 bases and J by 6 bases, 7 bases remained unmatched. The germline gives CDR1 SGHKS, CDR2 YYEKEE (reference sequence). This CDR3 is 17 amino acids long. DNA of the CDR3: TGTGCCAGCAGCTTGGCCCTACTGACAGGGGGTAATTCACCCCTCCACTTT. This codes for CASSLALLTGGNSPLHF.